Given below is one T cell receptor beta chain in context. This clone was observed at least ten times. Its antigen has not been determined. Per-base qualities were not stored, and no clone one base away is much larger. The data are from a study of blood T cell repertoires in COVID-19 (dated by TCRdb to about 2020). Regarding the complete study: The collaborator samples originated in the United States, Italy and Spain and spanned the acute and convalescent phases of COVID-19. The samples were drawn from the first 160 participants of the ongoing ImmuneRACE study and from 1,254 subjects provided by 6 global collaborators. Subjects who had been exposed to COVID-19, were actively infected with it, or had recovered from it provided the deeply sampled blood TCRbeta repertoires that made up the dataset. Where HLA class I and class II types were available, the types were taken from metadata supplied by the sample provider, not from assay-based typing. The material from the prospective study consisted of cDNA or gDNA derived from T cells, B-cell-depleted T cells, or PBMCs. The repertoires were released in a freely available public database meant as a resource for research on the immune response to SARS-CoV-2. Nearly every sample came with metadata listing a de-identified subject ID, COVID-19 status, age in years and sex.

V and J are truncated by 4 bases and 5 bases respectively, leaving an intervening sequence of 17 bases. CDR1 and CDR2 are drawn from the germline V gene (reference sequence): PRHDT, FYEKMQ. The CDR3 holds 15 amino acids from the cysteine to the phenylalanine. Only the CDR3 DNA is retained, 45 bases long and in frame from the first base. Each collaborating institution followed its own protocols to collect whole blood in K2EDTA tubes. Collaborator samples were shipped for TCRbeta analysis as frozen whole blood, isolated PBMCs, or DNA extracted from either sample type. What the authors observed across the whole study: The quantity of clinical and demographic metadata differed by source and by participant and was supplied without curation.

The immunoSEQ Assay, a bias-controlled multiplex PCR, was used to amplify TCRbeta CDR3 regions from genomic DNA. As for the original processing: Within the assay, amplification of reference gene primers was used to estimate how many nucleated cells each sample contained. To quantify the absolute abundance of each unique TCRbeta CDR3 rearrangement, sequence reads were collapsed and filtered. For each sample, productive Simpson clonality was calculated as the square root of Simpson's diversity index over productive rearrangements. TCRdb took this table from immuneACCESS and kept in-frame rearrangements with V and J called. Such tables lack part of the clones; where checked against another copy, unresolved V genes explain under half of the gap, and the rest is unexplained. Clonal size and the V and J genes are those of that table, whereas D and trimming came from the DNA. In all, the sample holds under 150,000 clones, and 70% to 90% of those were seen once. Together, the top ten hold about 28% of the sample.

The sequence joins TRBV13 to TRBJ1-1, with TRBD1 tentatively as D gene (6 bases match). The sequence was obtained from a human donor in a cohort sampled during active COVID-19. Sample: peripheral blood. For the CDR3, the sequence is CASSSSGGRRTEAFF. The DNA sequence reads TGTGCCAGCAGCTCTAGCGGGGGGCGTAGGACTGAAGCTTTCTTT.